This section outlines one T cell receptor (beta chain) sequence together with its context. As yet, its antigen is unknown. As to time point: sample taken at primary tumor resection. Tumor, nontumor lung or frozen PBMC supplied whole RNA, sequenced without sorting. The cohort: approximately 74 early-stage, untreated non-small cell lung cancer patients. This record comes from a study of spatial heterogeneity in lung cancer. About the research overall: Compared with alpha-chain sequences, beta-chain sequences were consistently detected in greater numbers. Every unique TCR and UMI combination, on average, appeared more than ten times in raw reads. Study results and caveats: Blood showed ubiquitous tumor TCRs more often at resection than at routine follow-up.

One entry per CDR3 protein, called by TCRdb with MiXCR from the 5' RACE reads. Among some 44,000 distinct CDR3 sequences listed, roughly an eighth were seen once. This specimen was PBMCs, taken at surgery. The receptor comes from a male donor with early-stage non-small cell lung cancer.

The CDR3 sequence: CASSQSSGGTETQYF. CDR3 sequence (DNA): TGTGCCAGCAGCCAATCTAGCGGGGGAACTGAGACCCAGTACTTC. The V call is TRBV14, the J call TRBJ2-5; TRBD2 aligns across 10 bases. Per germline, CDR1 SGHDN and CDR2 FVKESK. The CDR3 length is 15 residues. The V and J ends lost 2 bases and 5 bases, in that order; junction bases with no gene match: 5.